This section outlines one T cell receptor (beta chain) sequence together with its context. CDR3 length equals 14 residues. The germline V gene encodes CDR1 SEHNR and CDR2 FQNEAQ (reference sequence). Trimming stripped 5 bases from V and 2 bases from J, with 12 bases between. Assay used: immunoSEQ multiplex PCR; TCRdb lists only in-frame clones, some missing. The table shows 54,000 or so clones, with about 80% occurring only once. The data are from a study of T cells in tumors after PD-1 blockade. Background on the study: Excluded were patients with checkpoint blockade, immunosuppressants, or radiotherapy or other anti-cancer therapy within 4 weeks.

This receptor was obtained from a human donor with basal cell carcinoma. The J gene is TRBJ1-2, the V gene TRBV7-9; no firm D call. Sample: PBMCs, taken before anti-PD-1 treatment. The chain's CDR3 is CASSHTGRNYGYTF. Written as DNA, the CDR3 is TGTGCCAGCAGCCATACGGGCCGGAACTATGGCTACACCTTC.